The 20 T cell receptor beta chains below were found in one sample sequenced in a study of cytomegalovirus exposure and HLA in healthy donors. Primers included in the PCR were 60 Vbeta and 13 Jbeta primers. Assay used: immunoSEQ multiplex PCR; TCRdb lists only in-frame clones, some missing. The table includes 75,000 to 100,000 clones, approximately 79% detected once. Sequencing input: PBMCs. The receptors originated from a male donor in good health and CMV-seronegative.

This rearrangement joins TRBV5-1 to TRBJ1-4; unclear D gene. Trimming took off 3 bases at V and 0 bases at J, with 3 bases between the two ends. The length of the CDR3 is 13 residues. CDR1 and CDR2 (germline): SGHRS, YFSETQ. Here the CDR3 reads CASSSATNEKLFF. CDR3 coding DNA: TGCGCCAGCAGCTCAGCAACTAATGAAAAACTGTTTTTT.

This clone is a singleton in its sample. The chain couples TRBV10-3 to TRBJ2-7, with a possible D match to TRBD1 (6 bases). Germline assignment: CDR1 ENHRY and CDR2 SYGVKD. Deletions cut 3 bases from V and 5 bases from J, with 11 bases between. This CDR3 spans 13 amino acids. CDR3 protein: CAISDLQGNEQYF. CDR3 bases: TGTGCCATCAGTGACCTACAGGGCAACGAGCAGTACTTC.

This clone has only a few counts. A junction end diverges from the germline sequence, so it may reflect a read error. The chain is built from TRBV7-6 and TRBJ2-7, with TRBD2 matching over 8 bases. CDR1 is SGHVS and CDR2 is FNYEAQ in the germline V gene. CDR3 length equals 11 residues. The CDR3 DNA sequence: TGTGCCAGCACCCCACAGACTAGCGTGCGCTTC. This encodes CASTPQTSVRF.

V usage is TRBV7-2 and J usage is TRBJ2-7; the match to TRBD2 covers 10 bases. Germline V gives CDR1 SGHTA, CDR2 FQGNSA. The CDR3 consists of 15 residues. V was clipped by 1 base and J by 2 bases; unmatched bases: 2. Here the CDR3 reads CASSLEAGGPYEQYF. DNA for the CDR3: TGTGCCAGCAGCTTAGAAGCGGGAGGGCCCTACGAGCAGTACTTC.

The rearrangement uses TRBV5-1 and TRBJ2-2; the match to TRBD1 covers 8 bases. CDR3 length: 14 residues. Trimming cost V 3 bases and J 6 bases; bases outside gene matches: 4. CDR1 and CDR2 (germline): SGHRS, YFSETQ. The CDR3 DNA reads TGCGCCAGCAGCTCGACAGGGGTGTCCGGGGAGCTGTTTTTT. Translated: CASSSTGVSGELFF.

The chain recombines TRBV19 with TRBJ2-3; 12 nucleotides match TRBD2. The germline gives CDR1 LNHDA, CDR2 SQIVND (reference sequence). V was clipped by 6 bases and J by 4 bases; unmatched bases: 5. The CDR3 is made up of 15 amino acids. The CDR3 DNA sequence: TGTGCCAGTAGCCTAGCGGGAGGGCCCTCAGATACGCAGTATTTT. Translation: CASSLAGGPSDTQYF.

The rearrangement uses TRBV19 and TRBJ1-2; D is uncertain. The CDR3 contains 13 residues. The V and J ends lost 2 bases and 6 bases respectively, with 10 bases between them. Germline lookup yields CDR1 LNHDA and CDR2 SQIVND (reference sequence). The CDR3 sequence is CASSIFTSDGYTF. CDR3 DNA sequence: TGTGCCAGTAGTATATTCACAAGTGATGGCTACACCTTC.

This clone turned up a few times. The chain has TRBV6-5 and TRBJ2-5; 8 nucleotides match TRBD1. The CDR3 totals 14 residues. From germline, CDR1 is MNHEY and CDR2 SVGAGI. The J segment lost 5 bases and the V segment lost 6 bases, leaving 8 bases of the junction unmatched. The CDR3 nucleotides read TGTGCCAGCAGACTGAGGACAGGGTGGGAGACCCAGTACTTC. Translation: CASRLRTGWETQYF.

The chain has TRBV7-6 and TRBJ1-2, with 7 nucleotides matching TRBD1. The CDR3 sequence is 13 residues long. Germline CDR1 reads SGHVS; CDR2 reads FNYEAQ. The J segment lost 7 bases and the V segment lost 1 base, leaving 3 bases of the junction unmatched. The CDR3 bases are TGTGCCAGCAGCTTAGTACAGGGGAGTGGCTACACCTTC. It encodes CASSLVQGSGYTF.

The gene calls are TRBV6-5 and TRBJ1-1, with D possibly TRBD1 on 6 matching bases. Germline V gives CDR1 MNHEY, CDR2 SVGAGI. The CDR3 contains 13 residues. V gave up 6 bases and J gave up 2 bases, with 10 bases separating them. DNA for the CDR3: TGTGCCAGCAGACAGGGCTTCAACACTGAAGCTTTCTTT. Protein: CASRQGFNTEAFF.

Comment on this clone: At one boundary the junction diverges from the germline segment, which might be a read error. This same CDR3 is encoded by further DNA sequences in the sample. V gene TRBV27 combines with J gene TRBJ1-5, with TRBD1 matching 8 bases. CDR1 and CDR2 (germline): MNHEY, SMNVEV (reference sequence). The CDR3 has 16 residues. The chain's CDR3 is CASSLAGGVDNQPQHF. The CDR3 DNA reads TGTGCCAGTAGTTTAGCAGGGGGCGTTGACAATCAGCCCCAGCATTTT.

The J gene is TRBJ2-2, the V gene TRBV7-3; 14 bases are shared with TRBD2. The length of the CDR3 is 15 residues. Germline assignment: CDR1 SGHTA and CDR2 FQGTGA. J gave up 6 bases and V 8 bases, and 5 bases lay outside the gene matches. This CDR3 is CASGTSGREAGELFF. CDR3 nucleotide sequence: TGTGCCAGCGGGACTAGCGGGAGAGAGGCCGGGGAGCTGTTTTTT.

This sequence joins TRBV7-9 and TRBJ2-2; D not certain. Germline lookup yields CDR1 SEHNR and CDR2 FQNEAQ (reference sequence). V was pared by 5 bases and J by 7 bases, with 14 bases between. CDR3 length: 14 residues. CDR3 coding DNA: TGTGCCAGCAGCCTACCCTATTTCGGCGGGGAGCTGTTTTTT. It yields the protein CASSLPYFGGELFF. The variable domain in full, completed from reference TRBV7-9 and TRBJ2-2, reads DTGVSQNPRHKITKRGQNVTFRCDPISEHNRLYWYRQTLGQGPEFLTYFQNEAQLEKSRLLSDRFSAERPKGSFSTLEIQRTEQGDSAMYLCASSLPYFGGELFFGEGSRLTVL.

The chain recombines TRBV10-3 with TRBJ2-1; 7 bases match TRBD1. Germline CDR1 reads ENHRY; CDR2 reads SYGVKD. The CDR3 has 14 residues. The ends lost 6 bases at V and 5 bases at J; junction bases unmatched: 7. In DNA form, the CDR3 reads TGTGCCATCAGCCAGACAGGGAACGACAATGAGCAGTTCTTC. Encoded protein: CAISQTGNDNEQFF.

This clone was detected a few times. The chain links TRBV5-1 to TRBJ2-1; tentatively, D is TRBD2 (5 bases). Trimming stripped 4 bases from V and 2 bases from J, with 16 bases between. The CDR3 is made up of 16 amino acids. The germline V gene encodes CDR1 SGHRS and CDR2 YFSETQ. In DNA, the CDR3 is TGCGCCAGCAGCCGGGCAGGCGCGGGTACCTACAATGAGCAGTTCTTC. As protein: CASSRAGAGTYNEQFF.

V usage is TRBV19 and J usage is TRBJ1-1; D call uncertain. The V end lost 7 bases, the J end lost 11 bases, and 17 bases lay between the germline ends. The CDR3 is 12 residues long. Germline V lookup: CDR1 LNHDA, CDR2 SQIVND (reference sequence). The CDR3 region has the DNA TGTGCCAGTAAGAGCCCACTCCGAGAGGCTTTCTTT. The encoded protein is CASKSPLREAFF.

The genes are TRBV6-1 and TRBJ2-7, with D unresolved. The CDR3 sequence is 11 residues long. Germline-derived CDR1 and CDR2 are MNHNS and SASEGT. V shed 8 bases and J shed 9 bases, with 14 bases lying between them. In DNA, the CDR3 is TGTGCCAGCCTTCAAATCCAGGTGCAGTACTTC. Amino acids: CASLQIQVQYF.

The chain combines TRBV6-5 with TRBJ1-5; unclear D gene. V gave up 2 bases and J gave up 1 base, with 6 bases separating them. Germline assignment: CDR1 MNHEY and CDR2 SVGAGI. The CDR3 is 14 amino acids. CDR3 amino acids: CASSYRESNQPQHF. The CDR3 DNA sequence: TGTGCCAGCAGTTACAGGGAGAGCAATCAGCCCCAGCATTTT.

The chain has TRBV27 and TRBJ2-7; D is perhaps TRBD2 (5 bases). The germline gives CDR1 MNHEY, CDR2 SMNVEV (reference sequence). Between the trimmed V and J ends, which lost 5 bases and 1 base, there was a span of 9 bases. The CDR3 loop spans 13 amino acids. CDR3 in amino acids: CASSPRVSYEQYF. The CDR3 DNA reads as TGTGCCAGCAGTCCGAGGGTATCCTACGAGCAGTACTTC.

This chain connects TRBV6-4 to TRBJ2-3; D is possibly TRBD2 (5 bases). Germline-derived CDR1 and CDR2 are MRHNA and SNTAGT. V lost 0 bases and J 2 bases, leaving 12 bases between the germline ends. This CDR3 is 16 amino acids long. CDR3 coding DNA: TGTGCCAGCAGTGACTCAACGGGAACACACACAGATACGCAGTATTTT. Translating it yields CASSDSTGTHTDTQYF.